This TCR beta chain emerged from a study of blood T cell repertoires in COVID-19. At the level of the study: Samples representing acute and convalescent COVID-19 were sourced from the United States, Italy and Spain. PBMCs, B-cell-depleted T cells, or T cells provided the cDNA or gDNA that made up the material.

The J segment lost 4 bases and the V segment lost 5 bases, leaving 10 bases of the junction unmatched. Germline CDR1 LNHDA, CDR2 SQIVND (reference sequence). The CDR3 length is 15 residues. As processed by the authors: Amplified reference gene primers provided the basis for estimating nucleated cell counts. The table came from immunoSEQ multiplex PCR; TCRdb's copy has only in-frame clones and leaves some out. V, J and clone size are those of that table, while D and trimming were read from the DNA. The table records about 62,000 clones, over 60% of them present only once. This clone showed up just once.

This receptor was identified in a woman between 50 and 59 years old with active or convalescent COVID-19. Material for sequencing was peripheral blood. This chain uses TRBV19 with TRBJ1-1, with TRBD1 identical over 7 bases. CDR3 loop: CASSFSLAGGTEAFF. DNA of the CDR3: TGTGCCAGTAGTTTCTCCTTGGCAGGGGGCACTGAAGCTTTCTTT.